The table lists the clone carrying this T cell receptor (beta chain) with a few counts. CDR3 length: 16 amino acids. V lost 0 bases and J lost 3; bases outside the gene matches: 2. The V gene's germline CDR1 is SGHTA and CDR2 FQGTGA. Here immunoSEQ multiplex PCR was the method, and the copy in TCRdb shows in-frame clones only, minus some. Of roughly 210,000 clones in the sample, about nine tenths are singletons; the top ten hold around 1.6%. This specimen comes from a study of blood T cell repertoires in COVID-19. Whole-study context: From T cells, B-cell-depleted T cells, or PBMCs came the material, which was cDNA or gDNA.

The sample was peripheral blood. The J gene is TRBJ2-2, the V gene TRBV7-3; 9 bases align to TRBD1. The sequence came from a man in his 70s with acute or convalescent COVID-19. CDR3 nucleotides: TGTGCCAGCAGCTTAACCGGGACAGGGTACACCGGGGAGCTGTTTTTT. Translation: CASSLTGTGYTGELFF.